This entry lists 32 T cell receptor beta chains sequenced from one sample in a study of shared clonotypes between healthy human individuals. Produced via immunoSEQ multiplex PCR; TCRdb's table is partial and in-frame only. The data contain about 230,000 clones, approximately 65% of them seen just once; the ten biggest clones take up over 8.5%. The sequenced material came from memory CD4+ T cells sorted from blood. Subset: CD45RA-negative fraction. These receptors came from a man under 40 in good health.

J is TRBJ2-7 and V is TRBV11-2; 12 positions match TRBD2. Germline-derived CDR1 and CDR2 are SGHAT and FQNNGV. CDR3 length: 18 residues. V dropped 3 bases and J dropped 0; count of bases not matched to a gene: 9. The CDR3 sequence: CASSFTGLAGSGSYEQYF. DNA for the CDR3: TGTGCCAGCAGCTTCACCGGACTAGCGGGATCCGGCTCCTACGAGCAGTACTTC.

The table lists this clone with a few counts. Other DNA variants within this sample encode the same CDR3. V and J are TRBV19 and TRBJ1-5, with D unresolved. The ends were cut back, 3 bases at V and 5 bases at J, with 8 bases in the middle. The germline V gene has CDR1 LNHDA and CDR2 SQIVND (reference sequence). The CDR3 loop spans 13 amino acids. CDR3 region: CASSIDRDQPQHF. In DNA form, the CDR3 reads TGTGCCAGTAGTATTGATAGGGATCAGCCCCAGCATTTT. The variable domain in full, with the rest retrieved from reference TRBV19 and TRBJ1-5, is DGGITQSPKYLFRKEGQNVTLSCEQNLNHDAMYWYRQDPGQGLRLIYYSQIVNDFQKGDIAEGYSVSREKKESFPLTVTSAQKNPTAFYLCASSIDRDQPQHFGDGTRLSIL.

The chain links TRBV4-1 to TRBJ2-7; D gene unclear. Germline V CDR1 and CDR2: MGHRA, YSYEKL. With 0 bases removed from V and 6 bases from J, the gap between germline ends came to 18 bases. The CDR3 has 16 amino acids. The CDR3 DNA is TGCGCCAGCAGCCAAGAAAAAAGATTTCGTCAATTCGAGCAGTACTTC. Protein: CASSQEKRFRQFEQYF.

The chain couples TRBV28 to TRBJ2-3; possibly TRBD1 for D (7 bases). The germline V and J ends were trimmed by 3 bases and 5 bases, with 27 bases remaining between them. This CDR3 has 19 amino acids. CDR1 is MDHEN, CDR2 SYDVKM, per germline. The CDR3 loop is CASSFAGLNRGRERDTQYF. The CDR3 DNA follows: TGTGCCAGCAGTTTCGCGGGCCTCAACAGGGGTCGGGAGAGAGATACGCAGTATTTT.

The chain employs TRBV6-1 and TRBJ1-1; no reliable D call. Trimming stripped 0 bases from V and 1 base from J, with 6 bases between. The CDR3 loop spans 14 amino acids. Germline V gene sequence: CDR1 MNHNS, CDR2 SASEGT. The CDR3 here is CASSEAGRNTEAFF. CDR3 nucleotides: TGTGCCAGCAGTGAAGCGGGCAGGAACACTGAAGCTTTCTTT.

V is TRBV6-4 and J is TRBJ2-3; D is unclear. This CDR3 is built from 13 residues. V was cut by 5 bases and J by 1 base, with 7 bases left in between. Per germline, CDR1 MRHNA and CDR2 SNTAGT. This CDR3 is CASSNYGTDTQYF. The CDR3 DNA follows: TGTGCCAGCAGTAACTACGGCACAGATACGCAGTATTTT.

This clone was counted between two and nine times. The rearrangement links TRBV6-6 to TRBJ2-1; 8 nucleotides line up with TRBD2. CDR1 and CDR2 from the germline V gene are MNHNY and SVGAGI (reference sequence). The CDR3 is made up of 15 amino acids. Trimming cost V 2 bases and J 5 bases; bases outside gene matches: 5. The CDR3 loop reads CASSYSAGGHNEQFF. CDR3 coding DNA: TGTGCCAGCAGTTACAGCGCGGGAGGACACAATGAGCAGTTCTTC.

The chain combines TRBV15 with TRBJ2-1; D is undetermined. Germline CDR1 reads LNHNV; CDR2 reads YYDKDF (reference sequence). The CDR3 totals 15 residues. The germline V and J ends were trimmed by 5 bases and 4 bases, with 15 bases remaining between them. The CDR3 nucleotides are TGTGCCACCAGCCGTACCTTACTAACATACAATGAGCAGTTCTTC. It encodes CATSRTLLTYNEQFF.

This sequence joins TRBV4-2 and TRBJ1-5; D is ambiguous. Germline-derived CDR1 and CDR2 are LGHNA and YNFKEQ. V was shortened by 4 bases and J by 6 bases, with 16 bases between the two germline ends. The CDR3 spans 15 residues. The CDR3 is CASSPEDHLGQPQHF. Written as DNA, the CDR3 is TGTGCCAGCAGCCCCGAGGACCACCTGGGTCAGCCCCAGCATTTT.

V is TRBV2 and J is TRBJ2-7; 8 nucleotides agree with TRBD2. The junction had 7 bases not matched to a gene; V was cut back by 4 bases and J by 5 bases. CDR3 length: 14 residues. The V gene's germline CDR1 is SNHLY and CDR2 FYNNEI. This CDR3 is CASSVRLAGHEQYF. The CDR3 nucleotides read TGTGCCAGCAGTGTGCGGCTAGCGGGCCACGAGCAGTACTTC. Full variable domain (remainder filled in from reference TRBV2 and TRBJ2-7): EPEVTQTPSHQVTQMGQEVILRCVPISNHLYFYWYRQILGQKVEFLVSFYNNEISEKSEIFDDQFSVERPDGSNFTLKIRSTKLEDSAMYFCASSVRLAGHEQYFGPGTRLTVT.

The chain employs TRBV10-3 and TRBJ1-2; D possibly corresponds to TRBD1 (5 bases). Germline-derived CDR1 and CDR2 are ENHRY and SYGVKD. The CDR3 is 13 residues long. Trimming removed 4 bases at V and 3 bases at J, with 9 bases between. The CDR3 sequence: CAISGGEDYGYTF. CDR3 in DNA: TGTGCCATCAGTGGGGGGGAGGACTATGGCTACACCTTC.

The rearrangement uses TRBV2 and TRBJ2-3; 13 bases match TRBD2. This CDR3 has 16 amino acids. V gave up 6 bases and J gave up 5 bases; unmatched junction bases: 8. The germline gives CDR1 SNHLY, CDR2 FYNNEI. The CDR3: CASRLLAGGSKDTQYF. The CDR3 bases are TGTGCCAGCAGATTACTAGCGGGAGGGAGTAAAGATACGCAGTATTTT.

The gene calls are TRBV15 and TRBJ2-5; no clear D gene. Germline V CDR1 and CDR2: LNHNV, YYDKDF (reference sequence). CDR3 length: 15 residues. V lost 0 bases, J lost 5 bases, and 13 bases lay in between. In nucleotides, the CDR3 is TGTGCCACCAGCAGAGATCTTTCGCAGCCGGAGACCCAGTACTTC. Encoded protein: CATSRDLSQPETQYF.

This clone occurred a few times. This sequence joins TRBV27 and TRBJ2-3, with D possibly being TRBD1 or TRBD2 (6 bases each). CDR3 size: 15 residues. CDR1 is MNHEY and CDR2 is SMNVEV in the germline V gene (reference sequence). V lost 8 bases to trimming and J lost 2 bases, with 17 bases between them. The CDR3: CASRSPGGPTDTQYF. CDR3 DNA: TGTGCCAGCCGCTCCCCCGGGGGCCCCACAGATACGCAGTATTTT.

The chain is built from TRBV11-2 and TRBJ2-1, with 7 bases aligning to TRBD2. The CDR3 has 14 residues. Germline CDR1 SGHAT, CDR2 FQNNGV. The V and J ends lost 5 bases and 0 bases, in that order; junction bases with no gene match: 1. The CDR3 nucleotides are TGTGCCAGCAGCCCTAGCGGCTCCTACAATGAGCAGTTCTTC. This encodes CASSPSGSYNEQFF. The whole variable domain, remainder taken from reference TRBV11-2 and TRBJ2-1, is EAGVAQSPRYKIIEKRQSVAFWCNPISGHATLYWYQQILGQGPKLLIQFQNNGVVDDSQLPKDRFSAERLKGVDSTLKIQPAKLEDSAVYLCASSPSGSYNEQFFGPGTRLTVL.

The CDR3 DNA reads TGTGCCAGCAGTGAATGGGGGGGGTGGTTCTTC. Its protein product is CASSEWGGWFF. The genes are TRBV25-1 and TRBJ2-1; TRBD2 matches at 7 bases. CDR1 and CDR2 (germline): MGHDK, SYGVNS. CDR3 length: 11 amino acids. The trim removed 1 base at V and 15 bases at J, leaving 3 bases unmatched.

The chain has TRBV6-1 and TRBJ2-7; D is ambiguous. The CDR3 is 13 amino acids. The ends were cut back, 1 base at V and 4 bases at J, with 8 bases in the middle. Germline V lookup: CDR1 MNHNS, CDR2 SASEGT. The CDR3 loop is CASSEVDPYEQYF. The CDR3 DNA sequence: TGTGCCAGCAGTGAAGTCGACCCTTACGAGCAGTACTTC.

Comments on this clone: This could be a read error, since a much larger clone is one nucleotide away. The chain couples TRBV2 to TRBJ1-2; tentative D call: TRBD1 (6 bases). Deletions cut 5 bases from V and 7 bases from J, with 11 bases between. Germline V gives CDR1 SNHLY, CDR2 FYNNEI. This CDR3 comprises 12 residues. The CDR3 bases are TGTGCCAGCAGTTCGGACAGCTCTGGCTACACCTTC. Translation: CASSSDSSGYTF.

The CDR3 spells CAWSVRFGTGGKEVYGYTF. The CDR3 DNA follows: TGTGCCTGGAGTGTACGGTTTGGGACAGGGGGCAAAGAAGTTTATGGCTACACCTTC. V is TRBV30 and J is TRBJ1-2; 12 nucleotides agree with TRBD1. The germline V gene encodes CDR1 GTSNPN and CDR2 SVGIG (reference sequence). The CDR3 extends over 19 amino acids. With 0 bases clipped from V and 5 bases from J, the junction kept 16 bases outside the gene matches.

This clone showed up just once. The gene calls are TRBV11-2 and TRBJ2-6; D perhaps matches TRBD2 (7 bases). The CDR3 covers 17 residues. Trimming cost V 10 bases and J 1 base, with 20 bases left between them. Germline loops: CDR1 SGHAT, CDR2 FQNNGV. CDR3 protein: CATSRGQAVSGANVLTF. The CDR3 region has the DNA TGTGCCACCTCGCGGGGGCAGGCGGTGTCTGGGGCCAACGTCCTGACTTTC.

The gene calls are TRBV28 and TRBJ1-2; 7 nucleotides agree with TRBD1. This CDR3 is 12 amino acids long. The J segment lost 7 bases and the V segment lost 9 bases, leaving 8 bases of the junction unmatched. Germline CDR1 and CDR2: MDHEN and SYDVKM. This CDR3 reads CARGDRVVGYTF. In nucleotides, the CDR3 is TGTGCCAGGGGAGACAGGGTAGTTGGCTACACCTTC.

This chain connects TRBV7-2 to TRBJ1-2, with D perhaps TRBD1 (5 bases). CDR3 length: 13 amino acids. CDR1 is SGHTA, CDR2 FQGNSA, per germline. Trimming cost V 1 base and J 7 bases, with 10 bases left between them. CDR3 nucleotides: TGTGCCAGCAGCTTAGTGGCAGGGCTTGGCTACACCTTC. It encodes CASSLVAGLGYTF.

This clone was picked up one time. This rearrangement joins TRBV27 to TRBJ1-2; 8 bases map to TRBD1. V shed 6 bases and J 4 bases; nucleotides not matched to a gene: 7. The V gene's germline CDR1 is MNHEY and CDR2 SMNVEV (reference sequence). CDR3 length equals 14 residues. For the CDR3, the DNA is TGTGCCAGCAGAGATACAGGGGGTGGCTATGGCTACACCTTC. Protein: CASRDTGGGYGYTF.

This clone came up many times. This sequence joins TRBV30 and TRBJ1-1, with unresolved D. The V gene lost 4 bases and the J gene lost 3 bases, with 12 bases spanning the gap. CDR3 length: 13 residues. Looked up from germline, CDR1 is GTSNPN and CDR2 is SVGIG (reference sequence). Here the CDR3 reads CAWTKDTHTEAFF. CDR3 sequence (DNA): TGTGCCTGGACAAAGGATACGCACACTGAAGCTTTCTTT.

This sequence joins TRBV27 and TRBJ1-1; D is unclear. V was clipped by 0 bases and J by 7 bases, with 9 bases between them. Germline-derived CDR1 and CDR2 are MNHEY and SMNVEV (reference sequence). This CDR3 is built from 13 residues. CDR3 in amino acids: CASSLSGRGEAFF. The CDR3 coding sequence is TGTGCCAGCAGTTTATCGGGTCGTGGTGAAGCTTTCTTT.

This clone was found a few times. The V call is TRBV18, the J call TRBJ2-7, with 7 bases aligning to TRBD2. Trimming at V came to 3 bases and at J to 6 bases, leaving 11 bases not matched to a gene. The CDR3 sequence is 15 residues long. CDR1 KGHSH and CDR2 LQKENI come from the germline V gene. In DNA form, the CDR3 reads TGTGCCAGCTCACCCCTTGGACTAGTCCTCGGCGAGCAGTACTTC. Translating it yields CASSPLGLVLGEQYF.

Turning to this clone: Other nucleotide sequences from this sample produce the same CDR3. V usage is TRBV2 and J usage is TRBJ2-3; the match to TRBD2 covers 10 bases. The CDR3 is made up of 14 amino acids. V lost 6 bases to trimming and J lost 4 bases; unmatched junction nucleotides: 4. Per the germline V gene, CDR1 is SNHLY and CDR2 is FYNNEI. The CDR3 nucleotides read TGTGCCAGCAGGCCCGGGACTAGCGCAGATACGCAGTATTTT. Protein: CASRPGTSADTQYF.

The CDR3 loop is CASSLEGLAIKTDTQYF. The DNA for the CDR3 is TGCGCCAGCAGCTTGGAAGGACTAGCGATTAAGACAGATACGCAGTATTTT. This sequence joins TRBV5-1 and TRBJ2-3, with TRBD2 identical over 9 bases. The junction had 8 bases not matched to a gene; V was cut back by 0 bases and J by 3 bases. This CDR3 region has 17 residues. Germline assignment: CDR1 SGHRS and CDR2 YFSETQ.

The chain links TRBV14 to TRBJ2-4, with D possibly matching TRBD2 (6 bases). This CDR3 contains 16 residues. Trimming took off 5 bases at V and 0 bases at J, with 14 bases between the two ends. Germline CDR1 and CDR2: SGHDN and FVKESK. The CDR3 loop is CASSEAGRTAKNIQYF. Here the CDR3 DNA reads TGTGCCAGCAGCGAAGCAGGGAGGACAGCCAAAAACATTCAGTACTTC.

CDR3 nucleotide sequence: TGTGCCAGCAGCTCCGGGAGGCACAGCTCCTACGAGCAGTACTTC. Protein sequence: CASSSGRHSSYEQYF. This rearrangement joins TRBV5-4 to TRBJ2-7, with 7 bases lining up with TRBD2. The CDR3 covers 15 residues. Germline trimming cut 3 bases from V and 0 bases from J; bases unmatched to any gene: 6. The germline V gene has CDR1 SGHNT and CDR2 YYREEE (reference sequence). Full variable domain (outside the CDR3, taken from reference TRBV5-4 and TRBJ2-7): ETGVTQSPTHLIKTRGQQVTLRCSSQSGHNTVSWYQQALGQGPQFIFQYYREEENGRGNFPPRFSGLQFPNYSSELNVNALELDDSALYLCASSSGRHSSYEQYFGPGTRLTVT.

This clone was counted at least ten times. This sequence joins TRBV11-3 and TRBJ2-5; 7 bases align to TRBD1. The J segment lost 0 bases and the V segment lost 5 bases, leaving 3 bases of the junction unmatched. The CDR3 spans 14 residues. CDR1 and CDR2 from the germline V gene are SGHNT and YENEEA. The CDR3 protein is CASSPTGNQETQYF. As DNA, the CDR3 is TGTGCCAGCAGCCCGACAGGGAACCAAGAGACCCAGTACTTC.

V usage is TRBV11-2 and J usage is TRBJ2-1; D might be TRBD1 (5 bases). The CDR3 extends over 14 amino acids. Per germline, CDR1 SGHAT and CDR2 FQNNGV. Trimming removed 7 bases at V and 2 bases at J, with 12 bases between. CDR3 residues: CASMPAGPYNEQFF. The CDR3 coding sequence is TGTGCCAGCATGCCAGCAGGGCCCTACAATGAGCAGTTCTTC. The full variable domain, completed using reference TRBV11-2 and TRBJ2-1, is EAGVAQSPRYKIIEKRQSVAFWCNPISGHATLYWYQQILGQGPKLLIQFQNNGVVDDSQLPKDRFSAERLKGVDSTLKIQPAKLEDSAVYLCASMPAGPYNEQFFGPGTRLTVL.